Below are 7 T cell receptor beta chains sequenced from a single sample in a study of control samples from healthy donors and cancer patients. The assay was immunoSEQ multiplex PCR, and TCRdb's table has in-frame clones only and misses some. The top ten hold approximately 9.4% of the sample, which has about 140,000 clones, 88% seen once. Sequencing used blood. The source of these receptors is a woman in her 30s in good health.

The CDR3 DNA is TGCGCCAGCAGTCAATCCGCGACATTTTTATCCTACAATGAGCAGTTCTTC. It specifies CASSQSATFLSYNEQFF. V usage is TRBV23-1 and J usage is TRBJ2-1; D remains ambiguous. TRBV23-1 is an ORF, with its function uncertain. V was clipped by 0 bases and J by 1 base, with 13 bases between them. The CDR3 is 17 amino acids.

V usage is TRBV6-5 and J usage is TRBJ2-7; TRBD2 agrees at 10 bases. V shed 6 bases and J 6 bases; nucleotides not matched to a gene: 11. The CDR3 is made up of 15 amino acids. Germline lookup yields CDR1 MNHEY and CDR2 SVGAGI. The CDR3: CASSALLAGETEQYF. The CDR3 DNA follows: TGTGCCAGCAGCGCCTTGCTAGCGGGAGAAACCGAGCAGTACTTC.

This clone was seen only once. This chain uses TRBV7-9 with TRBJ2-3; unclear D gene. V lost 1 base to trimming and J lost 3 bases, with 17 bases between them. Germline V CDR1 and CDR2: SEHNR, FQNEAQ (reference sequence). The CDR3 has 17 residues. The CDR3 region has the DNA TGTGCCAGCAGCTTAGGATCGGCAGGCAAAAAAACAGATACGCAGTATTTT. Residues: CASSLGSAGKKTDTQYF.

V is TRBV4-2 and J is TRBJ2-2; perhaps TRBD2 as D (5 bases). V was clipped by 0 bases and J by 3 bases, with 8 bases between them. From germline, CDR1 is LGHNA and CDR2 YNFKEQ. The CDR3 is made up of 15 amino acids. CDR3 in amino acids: CASSQEDSYTGELFF. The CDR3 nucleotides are TGTGCCAGCAGCCAAGAGGACTCCTACACCGGGGAGCTGTTTTTT.

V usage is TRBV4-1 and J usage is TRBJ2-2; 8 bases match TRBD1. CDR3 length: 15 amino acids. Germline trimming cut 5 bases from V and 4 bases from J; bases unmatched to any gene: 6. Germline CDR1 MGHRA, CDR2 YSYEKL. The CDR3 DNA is TGCGCCAGCAGCATCACAGGGGGATTCACCGGGGAGCTGTTTTTT. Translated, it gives CASSITGGFTGELFF.

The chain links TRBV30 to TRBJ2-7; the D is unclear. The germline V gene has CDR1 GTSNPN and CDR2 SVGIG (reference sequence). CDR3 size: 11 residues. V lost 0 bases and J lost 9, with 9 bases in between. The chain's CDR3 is CAWSVGSWQYF. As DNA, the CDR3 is TGTGCCTGGAGTGTAGGATCTTGGCAGTACTTC.

CDR3 sequence: CASSPSGTFGNTIYF. The CDR3, as DNA: TGTGCCAGCAGCCCCTCCGGGACCTTCGGAAACACCATATATTTT. The chain carries TRBV3-1 (or the pseudogene TRBV3-2) and TRBJ1-3, with D perhaps matching TRBD1 (5 bases). Germline V gives CDR1 LGHDT, CDR2 YNNKEL (reference sequence). The CDR3 is 15 amino acids. The V end lost 4 bases, the J end lost 4 bases, and 14 bases lay between the germline ends.